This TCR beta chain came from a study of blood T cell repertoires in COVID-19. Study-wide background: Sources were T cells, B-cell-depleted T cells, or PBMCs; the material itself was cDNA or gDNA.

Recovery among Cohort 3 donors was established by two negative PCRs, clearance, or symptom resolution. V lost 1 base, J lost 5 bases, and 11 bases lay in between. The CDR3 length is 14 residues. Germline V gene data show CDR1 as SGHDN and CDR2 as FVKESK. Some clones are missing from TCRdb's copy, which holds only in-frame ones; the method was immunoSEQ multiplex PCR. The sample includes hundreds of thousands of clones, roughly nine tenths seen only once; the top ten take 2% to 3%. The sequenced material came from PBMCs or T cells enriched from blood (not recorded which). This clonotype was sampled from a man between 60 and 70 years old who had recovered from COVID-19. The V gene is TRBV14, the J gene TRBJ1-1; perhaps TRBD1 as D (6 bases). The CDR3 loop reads CASSQVPGATEAFF. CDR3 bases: TGTGCCAGCAGCCAAGTTCCAGGGGCTACTGAAGCTTTCTTT.